This T cell receptor beta chain was identified during a study of PD-1 blockade in mismatch repair-deficient tumors (dated by TCRdb to about 2017). The study in broad terms: Between late 2013 and September 2016, the trial enrolled 85 to 100 consecutive patients with 11 to 12 mismatch repair-deficient cancer types, every one of whom had been previously treated and was progressing. Deep sequencing of TCR CDR3 regions was used to track tumor-associated T cell clones in peripheral blood of patients responding to PD-1 blockade. What the research found in general, with its limitations: Tumor-resident clones, often undetectable in blood before treatment, expanded rapidly after pembrolizumab and then contracted, generally before radiologic responses.

Library preparation employed the immunoSEQ multiplex PCR assay. TCRdb's version of the immuneACCESS table is confined to in-frame rearrangements and falls short of the full clone set. An unresolved V gene accounts for under half of the shortfall where checked; the remainder is of unknown origin. The sample table holds some 110,000 clones, of which over 65% were seen once. Together, the top ten hold about 5.1% of the sample. Of note for this clone: This clone's antigen is unknown. There are no base qualities to consult, and no much larger clone falls within one base.

Mismatch repair deficiency was established in every enrolled patient by polymerase chain reaction or immunohistochemistry. TCR sequencing was performed for a few patients who responded to pembrolizumab therapy. Pembrolizumab PD-1 blockade was prospectively tested in advanced mismatch repair-deficient cancers, regardless of tissue of origin, in the phase II trial. Peripheral blood T cell samples were collected serially, before PD-1 blockade began and at several time points afterward. Blood sampling times were reported as weeks after the first pembrolizumab dose. Deletion took 3 bases off V and 6 bases off J, with a span of 13 bases between the germline ends. CDR1 and CDR2 (SEHNR, FQNEAQ) derive from the germline V gene (reference sequence). Spanning cysteine to phenylalanine, the CDR3 consists of 14 amino acids. Only the CDR3 part of the read is kept: 42 bases, read in frame from the first base.

The sample here was peripheral blood, taken just over 59 weeks after starting pembrolizumab. The sequence came from an adult with mismatch repair-deficient cancer. The chain employs TRBV7-9 and TRBJ2-3; the D gene is unclear. The CDR3 protein sequence reads: CASSLIETRDTQYF. Read as DNA, the sequence is TGTGCCAGCAGCTTGATAGAAACGCGCGATACGCAGTATTTT.